The clone carrying this TCR beta chain was recorded only once. The sample originates from a study of blood T cell repertoires in COVID-19. About the study: The United States, Italy and Spain provided the acute and convalescent COVID-19 samples. In each case, the material was cDNA or gDNA derived from T cells, B-cell-depleted T cells, or PBMCs.

Trimming left V 4 bases short and J 7 bases short, with 21 bases between. The CDR3 loop spans 15 amino acids. Germline values: CDR1 SGHNT, CDR2 YYREEE (reference sequence). The authors' processing: Reference gene primers were amplified, and this amplification served to estimate nucleated cell counts. Sequenced by immunoSEQ multiplex PCR; TCRdb stores in-frame clones only, minus some. Clonal size and the V and J genes are those of that table, whereas D and trimming came from the DNA. Of approximately 100,000 clones listed, approximately 81% are singletons. This sequence joins TRBV5-4 and TRBJ2-7; maybe TRBD1 (6 bases). Sequencing input: peripheral blood. The clonotype originates from a man in his 60s with acute or convalescent COVID-19. CDR3 coding DNA: TGTGCCAGCAGCCCCTTTGAGGGGGAAGTGTTGGAGCAGTACTTC. Residues: CASSPFEGEVLEQYF. The variable domain in full, with the rest retrieved from reference TRBV5-4 and TRBJ2-7, is ETGVTQSPTHLIKTRGQQVTLRCSSQSGHNTVSWYQQALGQGPQFIFQYYREEENGRGNFPPRFSGLQFPNYSSELNVNALELDDSALYLCASSPFEGEVLEQYFGPGTRLTVT.